This T cell receptor beta chain was profiled in a study of blood T cell repertoires in COVID-19. The trim removed 5 bases at V and 4 bases at J, leaving 6 bases unmatched. Germline CDR1 SGHTA, CDR2 FQGNSA. The CDR3 has 16 residues. In the original workflow: Estimation of nucleated cell counts relied on the amplification of reference gene primers. The table came from immunoSEQ multiplex PCR; TCRdb's copy has only in-frame clones and leaves some out. V, J and clone size are those of that table, while D and trimming were read from the DNA. The table has approximately 140,000 clones, over 80% seen once. Sample: peripheral blood. The sequence was collected from a human donor in a cohort sampled during active COVID-19. The V call is TRBV7-2, the J call TRBJ2-7, with 15 bases aligning to TRBD2. The CDR3 bases are TGTGCCAGCAGCCCACGGGGGACTAGCGGGGGGTACGAGCAGTACTTC. This encodes CASSPRGTSGGYEQYF.